This TCR beta chain was observed in a study of blood T cells in healthy people across ages. General study points: Since the PBMCs were unsorted, naive and antigen-experienced cells could not be conclusively compared. TCR beta diversity, measured per million T cells, fell in a roughly linear way with age.

For the second PCR, which ran for about 6 to 11 cycles, a sample-barcoded 5' primer and a J-beta primer mix were used. Each single sample gave us at least 2.5 million CDR3-containing paired-end reads. Each CDR3 protein is one row after TCRdb ran MiXCR on the 5' RACE reads. In the table there are 980,000 or so distinct CDR3 sequences, 48% of which are singletons. Details on this clonotype: Antigen: not known.

Trimming took 5 bases from V and 3 from J, leaving 14 bases between them. This CDR3 contains 14 residues. Germline V gene sequence: CDR1 SGHTA, CDR2 FQGNSA. The V gene is TRBV7-2, the J gene TRBJ2-7; TRBD1 is a possible D gene (6 bases). The clonotype originates from a man aged 30 to 45 in good health. The sample consisted of blood. The CDR3 loop reads CASSATGYGYEQYF. The CDR3, as DNA: TGTGCCAGCAGCGCTACAGGGTACGGCTACGAGCAGTACTTC.